Sequencing of this T cell receptor (beta chain) was carried out in a study of blood T cell repertoires in COVID-19. The CDR3 is 15 residues long. The V end was cut by 0 bases, the J end by 0 bases, with 6 bases between. CDR1 is LNHNV and CDR2 is YYDKDF in the germline V gene (reference sequence). Source study methods: Estimated nucleated cell counts came from reference gene primer amplification. The method was immunoSEQ multiplex PCR; TCRdb's version includes in-frame clones alone and lacks a portion of them. V and J calls and clone size are as listed in that table; D and trimming were resolved from the DNA. The sample has roughly 400,000 clones; around 90% are singletons.

Sequencing used PBMCs or T cells enriched from blood (not recorded which). This clonotype was sampled from a man aged 18 to 30 who had recovered from COVID-19. This chain links TRBV15 with TRBJ2-1; no firm D call. The CDR3: CATSRDPNSYNEQFF. The CDR3 region has the DNA TGTGCCACCAGCAGAGATCCAAACTCCTACAATGAGCAGTTCTTC.